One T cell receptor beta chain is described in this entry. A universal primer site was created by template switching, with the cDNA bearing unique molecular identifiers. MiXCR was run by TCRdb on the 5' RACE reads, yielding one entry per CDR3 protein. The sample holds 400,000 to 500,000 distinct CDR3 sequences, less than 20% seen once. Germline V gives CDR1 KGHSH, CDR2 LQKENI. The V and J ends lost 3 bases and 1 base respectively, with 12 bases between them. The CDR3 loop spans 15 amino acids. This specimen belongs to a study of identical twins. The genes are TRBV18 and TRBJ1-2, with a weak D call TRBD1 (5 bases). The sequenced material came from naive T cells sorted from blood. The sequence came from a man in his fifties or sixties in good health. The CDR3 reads CASSPGTGRNYGYTF. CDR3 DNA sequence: TGTGCCAGCTCACCGGGTACAGGCCGTAACTATGGCTACACCTTC. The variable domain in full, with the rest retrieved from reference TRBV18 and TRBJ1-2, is NAGVMQNPRHLVRRRGQEARLRCSPMKGHSHVYWYRQLPEEGLKFMVYLQKENIIDESGMPKERFSAEFPKEGPSILRIQQVVRGDSAAYFCASSPGTGRNYGYTFGSGTRLTVV.